These 23 T cell receptor beta chains came from one sample sequenced in a study of blood T cell repertoires in COVID-19. The protocol was immunoSEQ multiplex PCR, while the TCRdb copy is restricted to in-frame clones and leaves out a portion. The sample has approximately 250,000 clones; 86% are singletons. Sequenced sample: peripheral blood. These receptors came from a man aged 25-45 years with active or convalescent COVID-19.

This chain connects TRBV6-1 to TRBJ2-7; TRBD1 agrees at 9 bases. The CDR3 totals 15 residues. The germline V gene encodes CDR1 MNHNS and CDR2 SASEGT. The trim removed 2 bases at V and 7 bases at J, leaving 9 bases unmatched. The CDR3 coding sequence is TGTGCCAGCAGTGAACAACAGGGGGCTATGCGGGAGCAGTACTTC. It specifies CASSEQQGAMREQYF.

Here the CDR3 DNA reads TGTGCCAGCAGGGGTAGTCCGATTCAAGGGGAGCCCCAGCATTTT. This sequence encodes CASRGSPIQGEPQHF. The chain employs TRBV6-5 and TRBJ1-5; D is possibly TRBD1 (5 bases). This CDR3 is 15 amino acids long. CDR1 MNHEY and CDR2 SVGAGI come from the germline V gene. Trimming took off 6 bases at V and 8 bases at J, with 20 bases between the two ends.

This chain joins TRBV3-1 (or the pseudogene TRBV3-2) and TRBJ1-1; D remains ambiguous. V gave up 4 bases and J gave up 0 bases, with 9 bases separating them. Germline-derived CDR1 and CDR2 are LGHDT and YNNKEL (reference sequence). The CDR3 loop spans 14 amino acids. The CDR3 DNA sequence: TGTGCCAGCAGCCGAGCGGGAGTGAACACTGAAGCTTTCTTT. Protein: CASSRAGVNTEAFF.

This clone was counted many times. The chain uses TRBV20-1 and TRBJ2-7; the match to TRBD1 covers 9 bases. The CDR3 totals 14 residues. Trimming at V came to 3 bases and at J to 7 bases, leaving 10 bases not matched to a gene. CDR1 DFQATT and CDR2 SNEGSKA come from the germline V gene (reference sequence). CDR3 in DNA: TGCAGTGCTAGTCTGGGACAGGGTTTCGTTGAGCAGTACTTC. Protein: CSASLGQGFVEQYF.

The chain combines TRBV4-1 with TRBJ2-7; D is possibly TRBD2 (7 bases). CDR3 length: 15 residues. Germline V gene lookup returns CDR1 MGHRA and CDR2 YSYEKL. Deletions cut 3 bases from V and 2 bases from J, with 14 bases between. The CDR3 nucleotides read TGCGCCAGCAGCCACGGGGGGCTAGGGGCCTACGAGCAGTACTTC. Amino acids: CASSHGGLGAYEQYF.

The rearrangement joins TRBV7-2 to TRBJ2-7; 7 positions match TRBD2. The CDR3 runs to 14 residues. Germline CDR1 is SGHTA and CDR2 is FQGNSA. The V segment lost 7 bases and the J segment 4 bases; nucleotides outside the gene matches: 10. As DNA, the CDR3 is TGTGCCAGCACCCAGCTAGCGGTCTCATACGAGCAGTACTTC. Translated: CASTQLAVSYEQYF.

The rearrangement joins TRBV7-2 to TRBJ2-1; no clear D. Trimming took 1 base from V and 13 from J, leaving 8 bases between them. Looked up from germline, CDR1 is SGHTA and CDR2 is FQGNSA. CDR3 length: 11 amino acids. DNA of the CDR3: TGTGCCAGCAGCTTAGGGGCCCTACAGTTCTTC. Translating gives CASSLGALQFF.

V and J are TRBV6-5 and TRBJ2-1; D is undetermined. The V end lost 6 bases, the J end lost 3 bases, and 3 bases lay between the germline ends. The V gene's germline CDR1 is MNHEY and CDR2 SVGAGI. The CDR3 is made up of 11 amino acids. For the CDR3, the DNA is TGTGCCAGCAGGAGCTACAATGAGCAGTTCTTC. It yields the protein CASRSYNEQFF.

The chain joins TRBV5-1 to TRBJ2-5; 9 bases agree with TRBD2. The CDR3 covers 15 residues. CDR1 is SGHRS and CDR2 is YFSETQ in the germline V gene. The V gene end was trimmed by 5 bases and the J gene end by 1 base; junction bases not matched to a gene: 6. CDR3 bases: TGCGCCAGCAGGGGAGCGGGGGGCGTCCAAGAGACCCAGTACTTC. Protein: CASRGAGGVQETQYF.

The chain carries TRBV5-4 and TRBJ2-3; 7 bases match TRBD2. V lost 0 bases to trimming and J lost 2 bases; unmatched junction nucleotides: 6. The CDR3 has 16 amino acids. Germline-derived CDR1 and CDR2 are SGHNT and YYREEE (reference sequence). CDR3 nucleotides: TGTGCCAGCAGCTTGGATGGGGGGGGAAACACAGATACGCAGTATTTT. Residues: CASSLDGGGNTDTQYF.

The chain carries TRBV29-1 and TRBJ1-1, with D possibly being TRBD1 (5 bases). CDR3 length: 15 amino acids. From germline, CDR1 is SQVTM and CDR2 ANQGSEA. Trimming pared 0 bases from V and 3 bases from J, leaving 14 bases between. In DNA form, the CDR3 reads TGCAGCGTTGAAGAAACGGGGGGAAAGTACACTGAAGCTTTCTTT. Translating gives CSVEETGGKYTEAFF. The whole variable domain, filled in from reference TRBV29-1 and TRBJ1-1, reads SAVISQKPSRDICQRGTSLTIQCQVDSQVTMMFWYRQQPGQSLTLIATANQGSEATYESGFVIDKFPISRPNLTFSTLTVSNMSPEDSSIYLCSVEETGGKYTEAFFGQGTRLTVV.

The gene calls are TRBV6-5 and TRBJ1-2; the match to TRBD1 covers 7 bases. Germline V gives CDR1 MNHEY, CDR2 SVGAGI. Trimming removed 10 bases from V and 5 bases from J; junction bases left unmatched: 4. CDR3 length: 11 residues. The CDR3 spells CATVRGYGYTF. The CDR3 DNA reads as TGTGCCACCGTCAGGGGGTATGGCTACACCTTC.

Regarding this clone: The junction does not match germline at one end; this may be a read error. This chain links TRBV30 with TRBJ2-1; tentative D call: TRBD2 (6 bases). Germline V CDR1 and CDR2: GTSNPN, SVGIG (reference sequence). The CDR3 runs to 14 residues. CDR3 bases: TGCAGCAGCAATAGGGACTTCAAGGGCAATGAGCAGTTCTTC. Protein sequence: CSSNRDFKGNEQFF.

V usage is TRBV6-2 or TRBV6-3 and J usage is TRBJ2-2; TRBD2 aligns across 13 bases. J lost 0 bases, V lost 5 bases, and 9 bases had no gene match. CDR3 length: 19 residues. CDR1 MNHEY and CDR2 SVGEGT come from the germline V gene. Here the CDR3 DNA reads TGTGCCAGCAGTGACGACAGACTAGCGGGGGGATCGAACACCGGGGAGCTGTTTTTT. Its protein product is CASSDDRLAGGSNTGELFF.

CDR3 loop: CASSFGSGGYTF. CDR3 nucleotide sequence: TGTGCCAGCAGCTTTGGTTCCGGTGGCTACACCTTC. The chain recombines TRBV5-6 with TRBJ1-2; D unclear. Per the germline V gene, CDR1 is SGHDT and CDR2 is YYEEEE. Trimming left V 2 bases short and J 7 bases short, with 9 bases between. The CDR3 is 12 amino acids.

This sequence joins TRBV5-1 and TRBJ2-3, with D perhaps TRBD1 (6 bases). Germline lookup yields CDR1 SGHRS and CDR2 YFSETQ. The CDR3 consists of 17 residues. The V gene lost 4 bases and the J gene lost 1 base, with 19 bases spanning the gap. CDR3 region: CASSTRGYRSGTDTQYF. CDR3 in DNA: TGCGCCAGCAGCACAAGGGGGTACAGGTCGGGCACAGATACGCAGTATTTT.

This clone was seen once. The V gene is TRBV27, the J gene TRBJ2-7, with D unresolved. This CDR3 contains 15 residues. Trimming took off 5 bases at V and 3 bases at J, with 17 bases between the two ends. Per the germline V gene, CDR1 is MNHEY and CDR2 is SMNVEV (reference sequence). CDR3 sequence reads: CASSGSGNPGYEQYF. The CDR3 nucleotides read TGTGCCAGCAGTGGATCAGGAAATCCTGGCTACGAGCAGTACTTC.

The chain uses TRBV7-9 and TRBJ2-3, with no clear D. CDR3 length equals 16 residues. Germline values: CDR1 SEHNR, CDR2 FQNEAQ (reference sequence). Trimming cost V 1 base and J 0 bases, with 11 bases left between them. Here the CDR3 reads CASSLGAKASTDTQYF. CDR3 nucleotides: TGTGCCAGCAGCTTAGGGGCGAAGGCTAGCACAGATACGCAGTATTTT.

This clone was seen a handful of times. The chain recombines TRBV19 with TRBJ1-2; TRBD1 agrees at 7 bases. This CDR3 spans 12 amino acids. Germline V gene sequence: CDR1 LNHDA, CDR2 SQIVND (reference sequence). Trimming at V came to 7 bases and at J to 3 bases, leaving 2 bases not matched to a gene. CDR3 region: CASNQGDYGYTF. CDR3 in DNA: TGTGCCAGTAACCAGGGGGACTATGGCTACACCTTC.

The rearrangement joins TRBV27 to TRBJ2-7; 7 nucleotides align to TRBD1. The CDR3 has 14 residues. J was trimmed by 3 bases and V by 3 bases; bases with no gene match: 5. Germline CDR1 is MNHEY and CDR2 is SMNVEV (reference sequence). The CDR3 here is CASSLRGQIYEQYF. CDR3 DNA: TGTGCCAGCAGTTTGAGGGGGCAAATCTACGAGCAGTACTTC.

The chain has TRBV7-3 and TRBJ2-1; the match to TRBD2 covers 10 bases. Germline CDR1 SGHTA, CDR2 FQGTGA. The ends lost 2 bases at V and 7 bases at J; junction bases unmatched: 2. CDR3 length: 14 amino acids. For the CDR3, the DNA is TGTGCCAGCAGCTTAGCTAGCGGGGGAAATGAGCAGTTCTTC. It encodes CASSLASGGNEQFF.

J is TRBJ1-6 and V is TRBV12-5; the D gene is possibly TRBD1 (6 bases). V lost 2 bases, J lost 14 bases, and 13 bases lay in between. Germline CDR1 reads LGHNT; CDR2 reads FRNRAP. CDR3 length: 13 residues. CDR3 amino acids: CASGLLTGSSLHF. CDR3 DNA sequence: TGTGCTAGTGGTTTGCTCACAGGGTCATCCCTCCACTTT.

The DNA for the CDR3 is TGTGCCAGTAGTGGAGGGTCCTTACTCTCTGAGCAGTTCTTC. Its protein is CASSGGSLLSEQFF. The chain carries TRBV19 and TRBJ2-1, with a weak D call TRBD2 (6 bases). V gave up 5 bases and J gave up 9 bases, with 17 bases separating them. This CDR3 is 14 amino acids long. Germline V gene data show CDR1 as LNHDA and CDR2 as SQIVND (reference sequence).